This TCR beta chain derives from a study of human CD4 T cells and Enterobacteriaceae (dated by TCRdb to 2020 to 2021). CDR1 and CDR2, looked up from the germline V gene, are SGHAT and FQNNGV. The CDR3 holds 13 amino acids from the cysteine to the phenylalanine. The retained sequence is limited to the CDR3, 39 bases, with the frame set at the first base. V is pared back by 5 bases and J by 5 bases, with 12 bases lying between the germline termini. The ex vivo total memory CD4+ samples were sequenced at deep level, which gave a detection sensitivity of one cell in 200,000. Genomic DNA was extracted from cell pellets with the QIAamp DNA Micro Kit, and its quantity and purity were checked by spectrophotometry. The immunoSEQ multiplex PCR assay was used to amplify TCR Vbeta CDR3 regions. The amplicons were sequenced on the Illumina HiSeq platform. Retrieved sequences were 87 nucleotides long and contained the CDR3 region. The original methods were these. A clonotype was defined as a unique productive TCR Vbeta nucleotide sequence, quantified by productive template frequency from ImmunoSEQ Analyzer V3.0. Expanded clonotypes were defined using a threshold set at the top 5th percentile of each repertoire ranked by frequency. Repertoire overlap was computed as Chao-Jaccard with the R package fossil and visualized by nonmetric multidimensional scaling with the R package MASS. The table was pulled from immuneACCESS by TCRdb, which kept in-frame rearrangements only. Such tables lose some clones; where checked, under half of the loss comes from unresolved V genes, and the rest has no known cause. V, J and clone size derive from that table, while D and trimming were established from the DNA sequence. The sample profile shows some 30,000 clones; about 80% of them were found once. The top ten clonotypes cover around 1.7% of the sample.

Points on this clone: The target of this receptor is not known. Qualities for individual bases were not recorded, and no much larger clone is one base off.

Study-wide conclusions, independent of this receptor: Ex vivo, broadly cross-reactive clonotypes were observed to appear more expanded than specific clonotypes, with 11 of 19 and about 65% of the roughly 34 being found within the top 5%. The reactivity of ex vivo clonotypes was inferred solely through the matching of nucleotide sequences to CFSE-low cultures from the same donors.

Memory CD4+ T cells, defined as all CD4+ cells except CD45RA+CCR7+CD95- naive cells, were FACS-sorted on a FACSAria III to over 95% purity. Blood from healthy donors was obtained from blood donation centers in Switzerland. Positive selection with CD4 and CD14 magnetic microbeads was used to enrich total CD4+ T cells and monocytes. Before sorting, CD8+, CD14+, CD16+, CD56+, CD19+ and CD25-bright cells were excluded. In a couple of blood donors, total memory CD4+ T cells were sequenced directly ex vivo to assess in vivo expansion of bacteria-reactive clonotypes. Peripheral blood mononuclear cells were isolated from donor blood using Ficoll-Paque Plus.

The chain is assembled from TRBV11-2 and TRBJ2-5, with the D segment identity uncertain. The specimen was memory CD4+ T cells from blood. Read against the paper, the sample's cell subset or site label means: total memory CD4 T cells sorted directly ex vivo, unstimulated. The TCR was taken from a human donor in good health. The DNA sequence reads TGTGCCAGCAGCCTCTCCGATCGGGAGACCCAGTACTTC. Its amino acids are CASSLSDRETQYF. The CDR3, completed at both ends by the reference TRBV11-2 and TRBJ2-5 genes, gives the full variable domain EAGVAQSPRYKIIEKRQSVAFWCNPISGHATLYWYQQILGQGPKLLIQFQNNGVVDDSQLPKDRFSAERLKGVDSTLKIQPAKLEDSAVYLCASSLSDRETQYFGPGTRLLVL.